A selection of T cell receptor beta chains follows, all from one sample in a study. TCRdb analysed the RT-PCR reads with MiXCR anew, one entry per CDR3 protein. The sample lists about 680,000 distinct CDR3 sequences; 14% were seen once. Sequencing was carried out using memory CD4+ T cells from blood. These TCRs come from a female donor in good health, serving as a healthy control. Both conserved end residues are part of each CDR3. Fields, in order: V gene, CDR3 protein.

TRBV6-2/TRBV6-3	CASSYYAGGGTGELFF
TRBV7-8	CASSRDRGLNTIYF
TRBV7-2	CASSRAAGGLNNEQFF
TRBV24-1	CATSDFGYARTGELFF
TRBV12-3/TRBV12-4	CASIERGQAGNTIYF
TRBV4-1	CASSQAGRSPSTDTQYF
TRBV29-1	CNTRGAFQPQHF
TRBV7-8	CASSIYSLAEATDTQYF
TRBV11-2	CASSLGTSGSTQYF
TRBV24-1	CATLRDRVDTEAFF
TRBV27	CASSTPGTGGWKLFF
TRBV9	CASSVGSLSSGANVLTF
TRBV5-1	CASSLGNSGANDEQFF
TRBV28	CASRGTDYGYTF
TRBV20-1	CSASAWTQEKLFF
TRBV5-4	CASRGVNYGYTF
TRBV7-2	CASSFQAGRTDGYTF
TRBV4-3	CASSQDLGGTANYGYTF
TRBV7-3	CASSPQTRTGELFF
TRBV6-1	CASSQVVDYGYTF
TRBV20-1	CSARASAKETQYF
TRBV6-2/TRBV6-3	CASSTDGFSYEQYF
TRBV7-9	CASSFGTGDTGELFF
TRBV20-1	CSALLLREGYEQFF
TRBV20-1	CSARDSAGYDNSPLHF
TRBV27	CASSFRQGARETQYF